This T cell receptor (beta chain) was recovered during a study of cytomegalovirus exposure and HLA in healthy donors (dated by TCRdb to about 2017). Study-wide context: In an earlier analysis of around 540 of the donors, 250 to 300 Gb of sequence data and just under 120 million unique TCR beta sequences from 180 million or so T cells were reported. An early release covering more than 500 HLA-typed donors comprised about 290 gigabases of sequencing data and about 90 million unique TCR sequences. The genetic ancestry cluster associated with self-reported Caucasian donors included over 65% of the 398 genotyped donors. The study aimed to test whether signatures of past pathogen exposure could be identified by cataloging public T cell receptors. The study profiled the T cell repertoires of about 720 subjects by immunosequencing and related them to cytomegalovirus serostatus. Along with the roughly 670-subject first cohort, a separate validation cohort of approximately 110 different subjects was used. To predict cytomegalovirus infection status, the study brought together high-throughput TCR immunosequencing, statistical association of individual TCRs with disease status, and machine learning. A later analysis re-analyzed previously published TCR beta repertoires from hundreds of donors and added high-resolution HLA genotyping to study TCR occurrence patterns. In the later analysis, no new phenotypic data were used to find candidate immune exposures; instead, reliance was placed on TCR beta sequences and their occurrence across donors. To decide whether each TCR beta V gene segment behaved as functional or pseudogenic, an earlier analysis of 587 of the donors relied on high-throughput TCR beta sequencing. Alongside the repertoire data, information on donor age, sex, ethnicity and CMV serostatus was compiled. Genome-wide SNP genotypes for about three fifths of the roughly 670 donors were used in a later genetic analysis, which treated that subset as a discovery cohort. Every repertoire in the discovery cohort had been generated on one and the same sequencing platform. HLA typing included class I and class II loci at four-digit resolution. The number of typed donors differed by locus: 629-630 for A, B, C, DRB1 and DQB1; 500 to 550 for DQA1; over 600 for DPA1; and roughly 470 for DPB1. Four to six DR-DQ haplotypes were handled as single units for association and clustering, since linkage in the cohort was strong. On average, over 200,000 unique TCR beta nucleotide sequences were sequenced per donor among more than 350 genotyped donors of the cohort, with around 19% of those sequences being non-productive.

Overall results and qualifications from the work: It was suggested by the authors that the approach could potentially be generalized to other disease states and immunological phenotypes. In an earlier analysis of under 600 of the donors, most TCR beta V segments were observed in productive rearrangements about 87% or about 30% of the time, broadly matching IMGT annotations. In the study, some 160 TCR beta chains were listed as associated with cytomegalovirus. Because counts were too low, approximately 15 rarely observed V segments, including chromosome 9 orphons, were excluded from the earlier analysis of about 500 of the donors. The cohort was sequenced for TCR beta chains only, and without alpha or paired-chain data the features that could be detected were limited. In vitro tests confirmed that a few of the cytomegalovirus-associated TCR beta chains recognize cytomegalovirus antigens. A later analysis found that HLA-associated TCR beta chains were more clonally expanded and had lower generation probabilities than equally common non-associated chains. Because some donors lacked HLA typing at each locus, the association tests relied only on the typed subset. The only immune exposure information available for the cohort was CMV serostatus. A later genetic analysis associated a missense DCLRE1C variant with V-gene and J-gene trimming of TCR beta chains, and an independent cohort replicated the association. The sequencing pipeline was judged likely to have produced a cluster of highly shared sequence variants as a technical artifact. Several of the top co-occurrence clusters appeared to be linked to parvovirus B19, influenza, CMV and Epstein-Barr virus, according to a later analysis. In both the original and validation cohorts, the classifier was reported to diagnose cytomegalovirus status with high specificity and sensitivity. Some IMGT-functional V segments, including TRBV6-2 and TRBV6-3, could not be distinguished by the 87-base-pair reads and were therefore excluded. Specific HLA alleles were associated with around 18,000 TCR beta sequences at a false discovery rate of 0.05 in a later analysis. Correlated functional status among segregating V segments might be attributable to linkage disequilibrium, but an unknown experimental factor could not be ruled out. Presence/absence analyses assumed roughly uniform sequencing depth across donors, an assumption that may not hold. When HLA alleles, especially DR and DQ, strongly co-occurred, attributing TCR associations to individual alleles was difficult. A later genetic analysis reported fewer N-insertions in productive TCRs among donors in an Asian-associated ancestry cluster than the roughly 700-donor mean. Most TCR sequences were observed very rarely across donors, whereas some public TCRs were present in many individuals. A further reported finding was that TCR beta sequences accurately predicted the HLA-A and HLA-B alleles for most subjects in the first cohort. In a later analysis, TCR association rates were found to vary across HLA loci, with the most associated TCRs seen for DRB1 alleles and the fewest for HLA-C alleles. Most CMV-associated TCR beta chains appeared to be HLA-restricted in a later analysis, and the HLA associations seemed to be driven largely by CMV exposure.

Measured from the cysteine to the phenylalanine, the CDR3 is 15 residues long. Only the CDR3 DNA is retained, 45 bases long and in frame from the first base. The cohort was made up of under 800 healthy bone marrow donors. At the time of sampling, every cohort member was nominally healthy, though immune exposures that went unrecorded were likely present. The donor tested CMV seronegative, placing the donor among the roughly 400 seronegative members of the cohort. A peripheral blood sample was provided by each donor, and peripheral blood mononuclear cells were used for TCR beta sequencing. Genomic DNA extraction from the blood cell samples was performed with the Qiagen DNeasy Blood Extraction Kit. The library was produced with the immunoSEQ multiplex PCR assay. For the multiplex PCR, a mixture combining 60 forward primers for TCR Vbeta segments and 13 reverse primers for TCR Jbeta segments was used. The CDR3 region of rearranged TCR beta genes was amplified from genomic DNA by a multiplex PCR assay. On the Illumina HiSeq System, the amplified TCR beta libraries were sequenced as 87-base-pair reads. Turning to the authors' computational methods: In a later analysis, tens of millions of unique TCR beta chains were counted across the 666 repertoires, and approximately 11 million of these chains were shared by at least two donors. A nearest-neighbor algorithm error-corrected the raw reads and collapsed the reads into unique sequences, merging closely related sequences to remove PCR and sequencing errors. CDR3 sequences were aligned to IMGT reference sequences to assign V, D and J gene segments. For a sequence to be retained, at least a six-nucleotide match to both a V gene segment and a J gene segment was required. A rearrangement was called productive if the CDR3 had no stop codons and remained in frame with V and J, and every other rearrangement was called non-productive. CDR3 was defined by IMGT convention, running from the second conserved V-encoded cysteine to the conserved J-encoded phenylalanine. Sequences without an unambiguous match to a single V gene segment were excluded from the earlier analysis of approximately 560 of the donors. An earlier analysis of a few hundred of the donors called V segments functional above 56.7% productive rearrangements and segregating when the between-donor standard deviation exceeded 5%. A statistical classification framework was built for diagnosing cytomegalovirus status from the catalog of TCR beta chain sequences. In a later analysis, TCR nucleotide sequences were compared against IMGT/GENE-DB human TR gene sequences so that V and J genes could be assigned. In a later analysis, CDR3 sequences and most-parsimonious VDJ recombination scenarios were assigned using the TCRdist pipeline. In a later analysis, every TCR beta chain was defined by the combination of its CDR3 amino acid sequence and its V-gene family, and reads without a unique V-gene family were dropped. A later analysis removed 500 to 600 highly shared, low-generation-probability nucleotide sequences to deal with suspected cross-contamination and a sequencing artifact. For each public chain, a later analysis derived a clonal expansion index from normalized ranks of inferred template counts within each repertoire. In a later analysis, generation probabilities were computed with a VDJ recombination model fitted to out-of-frame rearrangements, and the resulting probabilities were checked against IGoR. In a later analysis, hypergeometric tests were used to score TCR-TCR, TCR-HLA and TCR-CMV co-occurrence, with a repertoire-size bias correction applied to TCR pairs. To estimate false discovery rates, a later analysis permuted the HLA or CMV assignments 20 times. In a later analysis, co-occurring TCRs were grouped with DBSCAN, and TCRdist sequence similarity was added when clustering was performed within HLA-allele-positive subsets. Co-occurrence clustering excluded repertoires with fewer than 30,000 or more than 120,000 public chains, plus five with anomalous nucleotide sharing. TCRdb stores this immuneACCESS table with in-frame sequences only. Part of the clones is absent; in the studies checked, under half of the shortfall reflects unresolved V genes, and no reason is known for the rest. V and J calls and clone size are copied from that table; D and trimming were computed from the DNA. This sample gives about 170,000 clones in total; about four fifths of them show up just once. The ten largest clones capture about 1.5% of the sample.

Remarks on this clone: It lacks a known antigen. Base qualities were left out, and no much larger clone turns up one base away.

Sequencing used PBMCs. The chain was built from TRBV21-1 and TRBJ1-1; the listed D gene, TRBD1, was not tested against the DNA. TRBV21-1 is noted as a pseudogene. This clonotype was sampled from a male donor in good health and CMV-seronegative. The DNA sequence is TGTGCCAGCAGCAAATTGGACACCTGGGACACTGAAGCTTTCTTT. It codes for CASSKLDTWDTEAFF.